Presented here are 4 T cell receptor beta chains from one specimen sequenced in a study of CD8 T cells in Susac syndrome. After extraction with the RNeasy kit, about 0.45 to 1 ug of the RNA was reverse transcribed using random hexamers. Using its own MiXCR run on the immunoSEQ multiplex PCR reads, TCRdb lists one record per CDR3 protein. The data contain around 140,000 distinct CDR3 sequences, roughly 94% of them singletons. The sequenced sample was CD4+ T cells from PBMCs. The origin of the receptors is a human donor with Susac syndrome.

The genes are TRBV10-3 and TRBJ1-2, with 7 bases that match TRBD1. Germline CDR1 is ENHRY and CDR2 is SYGVKD. J lost 2 bases, V lost 11 bases, and 5 bases had no gene match. The CDR3 contains 12 residues. The DNA for the CDR3 is TGTGCCGCCCAGACAGGGAACTATGGCTACACCTTC. Its translation: CAAQTGNYGYTF.

This CDR3 reads CASSSGTGGASGNTIYF. In DNA, the CDR3 is TGTGCCAGCAGCTCCGGGACAGGGGGCGCTTCTGGAAACACCATATATTTT. The gene calls are TRBV5-4 and TRBJ1-3; 12 bases align to TRBD1. CDR1 SGHNT and CDR2 YYREEE come from the germline V gene (reference sequence). With V trimmed by 3 bases and J by 1 base, 5 bases remained unmatched. This CDR3 spans 17 amino acids.

The chain uses TRBV7-3 and TRBJ2-1, with D perhaps TRBD2 (6 bases). The CDR3 consists of 14 residues. The V end was cut by 4 bases, the J end by 5 bases, with 12 bases between. Germline V CDR1 and CDR2: SGHTA, FQGTGA. Here the CDR3 reads CASSSLTGDNEQFF. The CDR3 DNA follows: TGTGCCAGCAGCTCGTTAACGGGAGACAATGAGCAGTTCTTC.

This rearrangement joins TRBV28 to TRBJ2-1; 9 bases are a match to TRBD1. Per germline, CDR1 MDHEN and CDR2 SYDVKM. This CDR3 comprises 14 residues. Trimming took 8 bases from V and 6 from J; bases not matched to a gene: 8. DNA for the CDR3: TGTGCCAGCGGGGGACAGGGTGGTCGCAATGAGCAGTTCTTC. Protein sequence: CASGGQGGRNEQFF.